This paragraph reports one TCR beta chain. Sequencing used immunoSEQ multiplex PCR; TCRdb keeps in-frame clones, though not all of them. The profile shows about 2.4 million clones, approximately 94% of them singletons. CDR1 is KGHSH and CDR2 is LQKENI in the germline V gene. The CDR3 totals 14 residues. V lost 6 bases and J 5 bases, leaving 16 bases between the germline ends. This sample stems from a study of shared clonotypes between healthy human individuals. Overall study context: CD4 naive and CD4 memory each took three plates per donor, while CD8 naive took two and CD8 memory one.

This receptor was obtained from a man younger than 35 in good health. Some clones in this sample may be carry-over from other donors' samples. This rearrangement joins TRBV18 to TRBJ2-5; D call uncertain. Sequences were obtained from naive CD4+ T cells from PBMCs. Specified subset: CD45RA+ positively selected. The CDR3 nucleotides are TGTGCCAGCTCCCCAAACATTGGACGGGAGACCCAGTACTTC. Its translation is CASSPNIGRETQYF.